This T cell receptor (beta chain) was obtained from a study of cytomegalovirus exposure and HLA in healthy donors. Germline lookup yields CDR1 MDHEN and CDR2 SYDVKM. The CDR3 has 17 residues. V was pared by 0 bases and J by 5 bases, with 10 bases of the junction left unmatched. In the PCR, 60 Vbeta and 13 Jbeta primers were used. Clones were sequenced by immunoSEQ multiplex PCR, and TCRdb holds only the in-frame ones, with some missing. The data hold approximately 150,000 clones, with approximately 80% observed a single time. This TCR came from a woman aged 18-30 years in good health and CMV-seropositive. The sequenced sample was PBMCs. This chain uses TRBV28 with TRBJ2-7; TRBD1 matches 10 bases. CDR3 DNA: TGTGCCAGCAGTTTATGGGGGACAGGGGACCGCGTGAACGAGCAGTACTTC. It is translated as CASSLWGTGDRVNEQYF.